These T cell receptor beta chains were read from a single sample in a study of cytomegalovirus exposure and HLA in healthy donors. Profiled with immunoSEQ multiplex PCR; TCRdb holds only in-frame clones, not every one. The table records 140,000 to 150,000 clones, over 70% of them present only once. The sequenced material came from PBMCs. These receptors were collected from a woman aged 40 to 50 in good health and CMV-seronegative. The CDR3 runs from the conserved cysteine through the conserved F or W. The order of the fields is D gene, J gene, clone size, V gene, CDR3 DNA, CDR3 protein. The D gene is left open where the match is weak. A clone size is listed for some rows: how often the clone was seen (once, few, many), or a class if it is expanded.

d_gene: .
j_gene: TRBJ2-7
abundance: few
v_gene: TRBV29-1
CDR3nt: TGCAGCGTTGGGCCGGGAGACTACGAGCAGTACTTC
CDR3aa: CSVGPGDYEQYF

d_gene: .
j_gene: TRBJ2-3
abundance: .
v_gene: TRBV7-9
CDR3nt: TGTTCCAGCAGCTTAACAGGGACCACAGATACGCAGTATTTT
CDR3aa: CSSSLTGTTDTQYF

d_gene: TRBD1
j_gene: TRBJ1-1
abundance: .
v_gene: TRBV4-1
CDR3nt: TGCGCCAGCAGCCAGGACAGGATGAACACTGAAGCTTTCTTT
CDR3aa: CASSQDRMNTEAFF

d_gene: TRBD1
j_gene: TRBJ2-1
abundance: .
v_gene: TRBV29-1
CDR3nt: TGCAGCGTTGCAACTACCGGGACAGGGAACAATGAGCAGTTCTTC
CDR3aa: CSVATTGTGNNEQFF

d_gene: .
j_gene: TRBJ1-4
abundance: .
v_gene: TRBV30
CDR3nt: TGTGCCTGGAGTGTCGCAGGGGTTGTGGAAAAACTGTTTTTT
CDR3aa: CAWSVAGVVEKLFF

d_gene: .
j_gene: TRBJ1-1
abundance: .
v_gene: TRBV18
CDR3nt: TGTGCCAGCTCACCGAGCGGACTTGAGATGGGAGGAGGTTTCTTC
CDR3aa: CASSPSGLEMGGGFF

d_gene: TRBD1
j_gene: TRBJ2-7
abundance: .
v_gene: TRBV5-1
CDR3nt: TGCGCCAGCAGCGTCGACAGGGTGTACCCATACGGGCAGTACTTC
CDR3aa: CASSVDRVYPYGQYF

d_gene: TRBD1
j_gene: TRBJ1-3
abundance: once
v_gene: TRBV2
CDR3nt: TGTGCCAGCAGAGACAGGGCTGGAAACACCATATATTTT
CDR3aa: CASRDRAGNTIYF

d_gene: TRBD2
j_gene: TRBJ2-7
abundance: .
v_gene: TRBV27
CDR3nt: TGTGCCAGCAGTCCCTCAGCGGGGGCCTTATCCTACGAGCAGTACTTC
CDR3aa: CASSPSAGALSYEQYF

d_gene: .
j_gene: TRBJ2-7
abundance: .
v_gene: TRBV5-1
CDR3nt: TGCGCCAGCAGCTTCAAAGGGGATTCCTACGAGCAGTACTTC
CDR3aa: CASSFKGDSYEQYF

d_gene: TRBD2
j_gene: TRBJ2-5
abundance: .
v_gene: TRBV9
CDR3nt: TGTGCCAGCAGCGTAAGATCTAGCGGGAGCACAGAGACCCAGTACTTC
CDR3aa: CASSVRSSGSTETQYF

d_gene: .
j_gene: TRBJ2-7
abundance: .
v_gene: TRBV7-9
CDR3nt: TGTGCCAGCAGCCCGTCCCCGGGAGTTTCCTACGAGCAGTACTTC
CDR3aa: CASSPSPGVSYEQYF

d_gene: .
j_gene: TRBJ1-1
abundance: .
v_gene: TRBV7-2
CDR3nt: TGTGCCAGCAGCCAAGGACAGCGGCTTGAAGCTTTCTTT
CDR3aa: CASSQGQRLEAFF

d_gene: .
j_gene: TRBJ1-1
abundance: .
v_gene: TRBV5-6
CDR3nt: TGTGCCAGCAGCCCTGGACTCCACACTGAAGCTTTCTTT
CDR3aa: CASSPGLHTEAFF

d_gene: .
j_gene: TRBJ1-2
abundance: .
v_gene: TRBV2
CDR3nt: TGTGCCAGTACGTCCCTAGGACAAGACTATGGCTACACCTTC
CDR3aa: CASTSLGQDYGYTF

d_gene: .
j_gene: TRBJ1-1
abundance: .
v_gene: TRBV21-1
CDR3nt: TGTGCCAGCAGCGGAACCCCGGGGGACACTGAAGCTTTCTTT
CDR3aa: CASSGTPGDTEAFF

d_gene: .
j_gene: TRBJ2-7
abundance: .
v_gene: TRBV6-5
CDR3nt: TGTGCCAGCAGTTACTCGAGTGGGGGGGCGCAGGAGCAGTACTTC
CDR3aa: CASSYSSGGAQEQYF

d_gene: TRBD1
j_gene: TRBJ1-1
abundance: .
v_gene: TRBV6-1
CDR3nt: TGTGCCAGCAGCCGGGGACAGGGGATCGAAGCTTTCTTT
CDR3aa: CASSRGQGIEAFF

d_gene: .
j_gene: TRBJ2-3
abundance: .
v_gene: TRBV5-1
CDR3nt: TGCGCCAGCAGCGCGACCCGGGACAACATATTGGATACGCAGTATTTT
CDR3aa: CASSATRDNILDTQYF

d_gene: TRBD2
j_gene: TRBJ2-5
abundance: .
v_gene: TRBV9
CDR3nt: TGTGCCAGCAGCGTAGGGGGACTAGCGGGGGGAAAGGGAGAGACCCAGTACTTC
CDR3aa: CASSVGGLAGGKGETQYF

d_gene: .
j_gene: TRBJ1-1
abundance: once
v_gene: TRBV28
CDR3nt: TGTGCCAGCAGGGGCGGGGGGGCAGGGTCGGCCACTGAAGCTTTCTTT
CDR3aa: CASRGGGAGSATEAFF

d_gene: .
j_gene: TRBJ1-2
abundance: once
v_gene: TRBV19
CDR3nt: TGTGCCAGTAGTGTTGACCGGGACTATGATGGCTACCCCTTC
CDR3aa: CASSVDRDYDGYPF

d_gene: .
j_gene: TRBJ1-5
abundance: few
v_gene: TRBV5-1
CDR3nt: TGCGCCAGCAGCTTGGGCTCACAGGGCAACGAGCCCCAGCATTTT
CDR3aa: CASSLGSQGNEPQHF

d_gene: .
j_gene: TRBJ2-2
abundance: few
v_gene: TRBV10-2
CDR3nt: TGCGCCAGCATGCGGGGCACCAACACCGGGGAGCTGTTTTTT
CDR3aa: CASMRGTNTGELFF

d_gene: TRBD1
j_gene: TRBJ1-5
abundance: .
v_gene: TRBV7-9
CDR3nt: TGTGCCAGCAGCCTCGGACAGGGGCAGCCCCAGCATTTT
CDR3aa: CASSLGQGQPQHF

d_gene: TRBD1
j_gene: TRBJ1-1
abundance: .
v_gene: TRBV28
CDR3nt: TGTGCCAGCAGAACCCCCGGGACAGGGAACACTGAAGCTTTCTTT
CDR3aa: CASRTPGTGNTEAFF

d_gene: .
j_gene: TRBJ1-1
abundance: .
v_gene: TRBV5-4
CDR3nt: TGTGCCAGCAGCTTACCGGGACAACTTCTGAACACTGAAGCTTTCTTT
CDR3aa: CASSLPGQLLNTEAFF

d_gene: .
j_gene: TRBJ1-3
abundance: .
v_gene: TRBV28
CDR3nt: TGTGCCAGCAGTTTGTCCGGGACAACTGGAAACACCATATATTTT
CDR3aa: CASSLSGTTGNTIYF

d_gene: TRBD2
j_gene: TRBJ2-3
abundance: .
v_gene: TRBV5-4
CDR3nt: TGTGCCAGCAGCGCCGGACTAGCGGGAGCCTCCACAGATACGCAGTATTTT
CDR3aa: CASSAGLAGASTDTQYF

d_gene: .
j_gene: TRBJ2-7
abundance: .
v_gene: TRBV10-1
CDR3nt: TGCGCCAGCAGTGAGTTTTTCCAGGGTGGGATCTACGAGCAGTACTTC
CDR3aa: CASSEFFQGGIYEQYF

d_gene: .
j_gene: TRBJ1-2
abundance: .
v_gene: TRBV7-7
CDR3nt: TGTGCCAGCAGCCCCCCAAAGCGCAGGGCCGATGGCTACACCTTC
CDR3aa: CASSPPKRRADGYTF

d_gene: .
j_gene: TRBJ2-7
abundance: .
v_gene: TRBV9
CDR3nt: TGTGCCAGCAGCTCCGAGCATCTCCCCTACGAGCAGTACTTC
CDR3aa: CASSSEHLPYEQYF

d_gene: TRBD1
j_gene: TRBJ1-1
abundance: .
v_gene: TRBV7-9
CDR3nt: TGTGCCAGCAGCTTAGAGGGGACAGCTAGAATGAACACTGAAGCTTTCTTT
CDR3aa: CASSLEGTARMNTEAFF

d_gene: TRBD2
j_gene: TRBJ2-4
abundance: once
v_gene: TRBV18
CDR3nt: TGTGCCAGCTCACCACCCCCCGGCGAGCGGGGGGGCCATGGCATTCAGTACTTC
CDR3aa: CASSPPPGERGGHGIQYF

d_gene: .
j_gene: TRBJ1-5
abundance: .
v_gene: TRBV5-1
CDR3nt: TGCGCCAGCAGCTTGGTCCAGGGGACCACTCAGCCCCAGCATTTT
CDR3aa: CASSLVQGTTQPQHF

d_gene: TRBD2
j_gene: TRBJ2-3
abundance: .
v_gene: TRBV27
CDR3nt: TGTGCCAGCAGCCGCACTAGCGGAGGCACAGATACGCAGTATTTT
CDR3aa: CASSRTSGGTDTQYF

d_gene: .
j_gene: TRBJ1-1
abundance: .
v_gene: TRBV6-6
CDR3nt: TGTGCCAGCAGTTACTCGACGGGGACTGAAGCTTTCTTT
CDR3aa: CASSYSTGTEAFF

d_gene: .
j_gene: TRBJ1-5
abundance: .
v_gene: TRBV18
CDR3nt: TGTGCCAGCTCACCAGGGGCCAATCAGCCCCAGCATTTT
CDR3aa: CASSPGANQPQHF

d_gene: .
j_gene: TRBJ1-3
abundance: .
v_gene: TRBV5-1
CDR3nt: TGCGCCAGCAGCTTGGGCGGAACAGGGATCTCTGGAAACACCATATATTTT
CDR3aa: CASSLGGTGISGNTIYF

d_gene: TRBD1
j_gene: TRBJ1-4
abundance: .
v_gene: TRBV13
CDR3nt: TGTGCCAGCAGCCAAGGGGCGACAGGGACCAATGAAAAACTGTTTTTT
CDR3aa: CASSQGATGTNEKLFF

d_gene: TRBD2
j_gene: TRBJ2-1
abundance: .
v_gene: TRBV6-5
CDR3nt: TGTGCCAGCAGCCGCGGGGGTACCTACAATGAGCAGTTCTTC
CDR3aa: CASSRGGTYNEQFF

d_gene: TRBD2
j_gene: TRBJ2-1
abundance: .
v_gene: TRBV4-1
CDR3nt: TGCGCCAGCAGCCATAGACTAGCGGGGATCAATGAGCAGTTCTTC
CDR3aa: CASSHRLAGINEQFF

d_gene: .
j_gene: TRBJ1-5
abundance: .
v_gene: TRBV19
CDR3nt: TGTGCCAGTAGTATTAGTCGCAGGGGCAATCAGCCCCAGCATTTT
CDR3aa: CASSISRRGNQPQHF

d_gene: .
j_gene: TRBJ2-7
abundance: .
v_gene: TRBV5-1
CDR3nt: TGCGCCAGCAGCTCATTCCTTGCAGGGGTCTCCTACTCCTACGAGCAGTACTTC
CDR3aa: CASSSFLAGVSYSYEQYF

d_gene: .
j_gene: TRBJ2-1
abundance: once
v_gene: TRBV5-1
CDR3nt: TGCGCCAGCAGCTTGTCCGGGATTTCCTACAATGAGCAGTTCTTC
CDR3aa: CASSLSGISYNEQFF

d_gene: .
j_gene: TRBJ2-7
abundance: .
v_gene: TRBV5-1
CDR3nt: TGCGCCAGCAGCCCGGAGGTGGATCCCTACGAGCAGTACTTC
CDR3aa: CASSPEVDPYEQYF

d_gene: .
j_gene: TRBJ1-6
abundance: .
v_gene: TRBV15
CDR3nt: TGTGCCACCAGCAGAGATTTGGAGAATTCACCCCTCCACTTT
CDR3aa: CATSRDLENSPLHF

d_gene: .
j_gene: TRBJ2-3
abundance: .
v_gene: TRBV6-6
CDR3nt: TGTGCCAGCAGTCATACCCCCGCCAGGGCCACAGATACGCAGTATTTT
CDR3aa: CASSHTPARATDTQYF

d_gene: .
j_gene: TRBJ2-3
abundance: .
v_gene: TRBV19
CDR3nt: TGTGCCACGGTACCAGACTACACAGATACGCAGTATTTT
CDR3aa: CATVPDYTDTQYF

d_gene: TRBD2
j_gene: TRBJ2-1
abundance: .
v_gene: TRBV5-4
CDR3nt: TGTGCCAGCAGCTTGAGCGGGGGAACAATATACAATGAGCAGTTCTTC
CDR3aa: CASSLSGGTIYNEQFF

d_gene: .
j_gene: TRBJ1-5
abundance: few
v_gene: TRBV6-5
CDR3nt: TGTGCCAGCAGTTTACAGACAGGTAGCAATCAGCCCCAGCATTTT
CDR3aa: CASSLQTGSNQPQHF

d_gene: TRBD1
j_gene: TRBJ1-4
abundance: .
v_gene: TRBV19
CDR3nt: TGTGCCAGTACCTGGACAGGGTTTAATGAAAAACTGTTTTTT
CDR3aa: CASTWTGFNEKLFF

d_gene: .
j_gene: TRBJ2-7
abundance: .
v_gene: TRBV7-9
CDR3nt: TGTGCCAGCAGCCCCCGACTCGGCTACGAGCAGTACTTC
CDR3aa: CASSPRLGYEQYF

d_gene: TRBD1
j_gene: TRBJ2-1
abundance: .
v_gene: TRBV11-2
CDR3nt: TGTGCCAGCAACCGACAGGGGAGCTACAATGAGCAGTTCTTC
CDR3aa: CASNRQGSYNEQFF

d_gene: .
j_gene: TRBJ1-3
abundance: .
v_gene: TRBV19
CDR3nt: TGTGCCAGTAGTATATCAGGGAAAGGGGACACCATATATTTT
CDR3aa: CASSISGKGDTIYF

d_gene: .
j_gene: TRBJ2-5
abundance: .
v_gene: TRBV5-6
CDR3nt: TGTGCCAGCAGCTTGGGACTGTCCCAGTACTTC
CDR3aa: CASSLGLSQYF

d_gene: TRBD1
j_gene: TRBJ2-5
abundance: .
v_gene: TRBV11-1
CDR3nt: TGTGCCAGCAGCTTAGACAGGGGTAACCAAGAGACCCAGTACTTC
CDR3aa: CASSLDRGNQETQYF

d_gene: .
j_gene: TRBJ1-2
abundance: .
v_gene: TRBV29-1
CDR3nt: TGCAGCGTTTCTTTGTCTATACAGGGTAGGGGCTACACCTTC
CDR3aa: CSVSLSIQGRGYTF

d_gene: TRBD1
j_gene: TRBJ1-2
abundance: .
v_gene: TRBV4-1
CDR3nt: TGCGCCAGCAGCCAAAACGGACAGGGTCGTAACTATGGCTACACCTTC
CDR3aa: CASSQNGQGRNYGYTF

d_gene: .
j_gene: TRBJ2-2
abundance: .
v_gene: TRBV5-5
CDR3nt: TGTGCCAGCAGCGAGGGTTTCTCCGGGGAGCTGTTTTTT
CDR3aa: CASSEGFSGELFF